Reported below is one T cell receptor (beta chain). The data were obtained in a study of cytomegalovirus exposure and HLA in healthy donors. Libraries were prepared by immunoSEQ multiplex PCR; TCRdb keeps only in-frame clonotypes and omits some of them. The sample holds 52,000 or so clones, approximately 92% seen once. CDR3 length: 15 residues. Germline V gene sequence: CDR1 SEHNR, CDR2 FQNEAQ (reference sequence). The V gene lost 4 bases and the J gene lost 2 bases, with 12 bases spanning the gap. The chain is built from TRBV7-9 and TRBJ1-3, with no clear D. The sample consisted of PBMCs. The source of this sequence is a woman under 30 in good health and CMV-seronegative. DNA of the CDR3: TGTGCCAGCAGCTGGAGGGTGGGTGCTGGAAACACCATATATTTT. Translating gives CASSWRVGAGNTIYF.